The 2 T cell receptor beta chains listed next were all sequenced from one sample in a study of T cell repertoires in cytomegalovirus infection. No antigen has been assigned to these receptors. TCRdb fed the reads into MiXCR, producing one record per CDR3 protein. Of approximately 770,000 distinct CDR3 sequences in the sample, roughly 28% are singletons; the top ten hold 13%. Sample: cultured CD8+ T cells from PBMCs, taken from culture after CMV antigen stimulation. The receptor set was obtained from a human donor in good health (CMV status not recorded). Some clones in this sample may be carry-over from other donors' samples.

This clonotype was observed a handful of times. V usage is TRBV5-6 and J usage is TRBJ1-6; 10 bases match TRBD1. The CDR3 loop spans 18 amino acids. Germline V CDR1 and CDR2: SGHDT, YYEEEE. V shed 4 bases, J shed 5 bases, and the junction held 12 bases outside the gene matches. The CDR3 DNA reads as TGTGCCAGCAGCCTTTCACCGGGACAGGGGATCGATAATTCACCCCTCCACTTT. Amino acid sequence: CASSLSPGQGIDNSPLHF.

The V and J genes are TRBV12-5 and TRBJ1-4; 12 bases align to TRBD1. The trim removed 3 bases at V and 7 bases at J, leaving 15 bases unmatched. The length of the CDR3 is 19 residues. Germline V CDR1 and CDR2: LGHNT, FRNRAP. The CDR3 is CASGFGTGGEVRRFEKLFF. DNA for the CDR3: TGTGCTAGTGGTTTCGGGACAGGGGGCGAGGTTCGACGTTTTGAAAAACTGTTTTTT.